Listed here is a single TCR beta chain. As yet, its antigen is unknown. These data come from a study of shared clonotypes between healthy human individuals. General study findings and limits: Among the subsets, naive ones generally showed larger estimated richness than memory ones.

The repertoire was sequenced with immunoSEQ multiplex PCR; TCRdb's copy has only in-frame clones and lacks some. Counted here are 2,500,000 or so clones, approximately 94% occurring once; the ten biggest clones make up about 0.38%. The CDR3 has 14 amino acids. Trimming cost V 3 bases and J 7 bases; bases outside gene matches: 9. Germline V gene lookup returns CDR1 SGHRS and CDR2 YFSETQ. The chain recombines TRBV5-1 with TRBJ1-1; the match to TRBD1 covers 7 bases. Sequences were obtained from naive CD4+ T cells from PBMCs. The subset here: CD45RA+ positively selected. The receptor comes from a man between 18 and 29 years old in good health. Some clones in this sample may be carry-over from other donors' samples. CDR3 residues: CASSSSGGQGEAFF. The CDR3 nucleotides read TGCGCCAGCAGCTCCTCAGGGGGTCAAGGTGAAGCTTTCTTT.